Listed below are T cell receptor beta chains from one sample, sequenced in a study of OX40 agonist ivuxolimab in advanced cancers. Some clones are missing from TCRdb's copy, which holds only in-frame ones; the method was immunoSEQ multiplex PCR. Counted here are roughly 80,000 clones, around four fifths occurring once; the ten biggest clones make up 0.75% to 0.85%. This material consisted of CD4+ or CD8+ T cells sorted from blood, taken in a trial of the OX40 agonist ivuxolimab. The receptor source for this set is an adult with an advanced solid tumor such as melanoma, head and neck, liver or kidney cancer. Both conserved end residues are part of each CDR3. Fields, in order: CDR3 protein, CDR3 DNA, D gene, clone size, CDR3 length, J gene, V gene. D genes are given only for firm matches. Clone size is not always given. Where it is, it says once, few, many or a class for expanded clones.

CASSRLQAAYEQYF TGTGCCAGCAGTCGACTACAGGCGGCCTACGAGCAGTACTTC - - 14 TRBJ2-7 TRBV7-2
CASSGLPLAHTEAFF TGCGCCAGCAGTGGACTTCCTCTCGCGCACACTGAAGCTTTCTTT - - 15 TRBJ1-1 TRBV5-1
CASSPLASGLTDTQYF TGTGCCAGCTCACCATTGGCTAGCGGGCTGACAGATACGCAGTATTTT TRBD2 - 16 TRBJ2-3 TRBV18
CARSRKGSYEQYF TGTGCCAGAAGCCGAAAGGGATCTTACGAGCAGTACTTC - - 13 TRBJ2-7 TRBV7-5
CANSLGTANYGYTF TGTGCCAACAGCTTAGGGACAGCTAACTATGGCTACACCTTC TRBD1 - 14 TRBJ1-2 TRBV7-8
CASSFAGGRSYYGYTF TGTGCCAGCAGCTTTGCAGGGGGCCGTTCTTACTATGGCTACACCTTC TRBD1 - 16 TRBJ1-2 TRBV7-9
CASSLGFYGYNEQFF TGTGCCAGCAGCTTAGGTTTTTACGGATACAATGAGCAGTTCTTC - - 15 TRBJ2-1 TRBV7-2
CSGQDRGYYEQYF TGCAGCGGGCAGGACAGGGGATACTACGAGCAGTACTTC TRBD1 - 13 TRBJ2-7 TRBV29-1
CASSIIAGRVDNEQFF TGTGCCAGTAGTATCATAGCGGGGAGGGTGGACAATGAGCAGTTCTTC TRBD2 - 16 TRBJ2-1 TRBV19
CASSLVGPGGGTDTQYF TGTGCCAGCAGCTTAGTGGGACCGGGGGGCGGCACAGATACGCAGTATTTT - - 17 TRBJ2-3 TRBV7-2
CAWSVLQGAQYF TGTGCCTGGAGTGTACTACAGGGGGCGCAGTACTTC TRBD1 - 12 TRBJ2-7 TRBV30
CASRDLRAGELFF TGTGCCAGCAGGGACCTGAGGGCCGGGGAGCTGTTTTTT - - 13 TRBJ2-2 TRBV6-5
CASSGGQADTQYF TGTGCCAGCTCAGGCGGGCAAGCAGATACGCAGTATTTT - - 13 TRBJ2-3 TRBV18
CASSYSRVGETQYF TGTGCCAGCAGTTACAGCAGAGTCGGAGAGACCCAGTACTTC - - 14 TRBJ2-5 TRBV6-5
CSVEVGAGYGYTF TGCAGCGTTGAAGTAGGGGCAGGGTATGGCTACACCTTC - - 13 TRBJ1-2 TRBV29-1
CASSETGSQPQHF TGTGCCAGCAGTGAAACAGGGTCTCAGCCCCAGCATTTT - - 13 TRBJ1-5 TRBV2
CASSPADDTQYF TGTGCCAGCAGCCCGGCCGATGATACGCAGTATTTT - - 12 TRBJ2-3 TRBV7-2
CASSQEYPESYEQYF TGCGCCAGCAGCCAAGAGTATCCAGAGTCCTACGAGCAGTACTTC - - 15 TRBJ2-7 TRBV4-1
CASTGTVGQPQHF TGTGCCAGTACGGGGACAGTGGGTCAGCCCCAGCATTTT TRBD1 - 13 TRBJ1-5 TRBV19
CASSYSSSGGAREQFF TGTGCCAGCAGTTACTCTAGTAGCGGGGGGGCCCGTGAGCAGTTCTTC TRBD2 - 16 TRBJ2-1 TRBV6-5
CASSFRTDSGGDGYTF TGTGCCAGCTCATTCCGGACTGACTCAGGGGGAGATGGCTACACCTTC TRBD1 - 16 TRBJ1-2 TRBV18
CASSPRGSGGPSSYNEQFF TGTGCCAGCAGCCCCCGGGGAAGCGGGGGCCCTAGCTCCTACAATGAGCAGTTCTTC TRBD2 many 19 TRBJ2-1 TRBV11-2
CASSSPRRGTQYF TGTGCCAGCAGCTCACCTCGGCGGGGGACCCAGTACTTC - once 13 TRBJ2-5 TRBV7-2
CASSQDLGAFTEAFF TGCGCCAGCTCCCAGGACCTTGGCGCTTTCACTGAAGCTTTCTTT - few 15 TRBJ1-1 TRBV5-1
CASSTTGHPYEQYF TGTGCCAGCAGTACAACGGGACACCCCTACGAGCAGTACTTC - - 14 TRBJ2-7 TRBV6-5
CASCWGVNSPLHF TGTGCCAGCTGCTGGGGGGTCAATTCACCCCTCCACTTT - few 13 TRBJ1-6 TRBV11-3
CASSHGTGGTEAFF TGTGCCAGCAGCCATGGGACAGGGGGCACTGAAGCTTTCTTT TRBD1 - 14 TRBJ1-1 TRBV4-2
CAISRQVSYNEQFF TGTGCCATCAGCCGACAGGTTTCCTACAATGAGCAGTTCTTC - - 14 TRBJ2-1 TRBV10-3
CASSPVQTGELFF TGTGCCAGCAGCCCCGTGCAGACCGGGGAGCTGTTTTTT - - 13 TRBJ2-2 TRBV7-8
CASSGGYQETQYF TGTGCCAGCAGTGGGGGGTACCAAGAGACCCAGTACTTC - - 13 TRBJ2-5 TRBV2
CASSFSGGARADTQYF TGTGCCAGCAGCTTTAGCGGGGGGGCCAGGGCAGATACGCAGTATTTT TRBD2 - 16 TRBJ2-3 TRBV7-3
CASSLNLQGDGYTF TGTGCCAGCAGCTTAAATTTGCAGGGGGATGGCTACACCTTC TRBD1 - 14 TRBJ1-2 TRBV7-3
CASSLGGAGELFF TGTGCCAGCAGCTTAGGGGGTGCCGGGGAGCTGTTTTTT - - 13 TRBJ2-2 TRBV11-2
CASSQDTSRKGEKLFF TGCGCCAGCAGCCAAGACACCTCCCGGAAGGGGGAAAAACTGTTTTTT - once 16 TRBJ1-4 TRBV4-3
CASSFLRGASQETQYF TGTGCCAGCAGTTTTCTTCGGGGGGCTTCGCAAGAGACCCAGTACTTC - - 16 TRBJ2-5 TRBV6-5
CASSLGGTGNQPQHF TGTGCCAGCAGCTTAGGAGGGACAGGCAATCAGCCCCAGCATTTT TRBD1 - 15 TRBJ1-5 TRBV13
CASSKSDRPGQVDHEQYF TGTGCCAGCAGCAAAAGTGATCGCCCGGGACAGGTCGATCACGAGCAGTACTTC - - 18 TRBJ2-7 TRBV21-1
CASSLTQGEQYF TGCGCCAGCAGCCTCACGCAGGGGGAGCAGTACTTC - - 12 TRBJ2-7 TRBV4-1
CAWSVSVEAFF TGTGCCTGGAGTGTATCAGTTGAAGCTTTCTTT - few 11 TRBJ1-1 TRBV30
CASSSAYSSGNTIYF TGTGCCAGCAGCTCCGCATACTCCTCTGGAAACACCATATATTTT - - 15 TRBJ1-3 TRBV7-2
CASSYSGGKYEQYF TGTGCCAGCAGTTACTCGGGCGGCAAATACGAGCAGTACTTC - - 14 TRBJ2-7 TRBV6-5
CASSPTRLGTQYF TGTGCCAGCAGTCCGACTAGATTAGGTACGCAGTATTTT - - 13 TRBJ2-3 TRBV6-5
CASSTGVYNEQFF TGTGCCAGCAGTACCGGGGTCTACAATGAGCAGTTCTTC - - 13 TRBJ2-1 TRBV6-5
CASSPGQGEAGYTF TGTGCCAGCTCACCAGGACAGGGGGAGGCTGGCTACACCTTC TRBD1 - 14 TRBJ1-2 TRBV18
CASTLTPLRDPSYTF TGTGCCAGCACCCTAACCCCCCTCAGGGACCCCAGCTACACCTTC - - 15 TRBJ1-2 TRBV5-6
CASLHAGLNTEAFF TGTGCCAGCCTTCATGCTGGCCTGAACACTGAAGCTTTCTTT - - 14 TRBJ1-1 TRBV6-5
CASGRAAPQLRGNTIYF TGTGCCAGTGGTAGGGCAGCGCCACAGCTACGAGGAAACACCATATATTTT - - 17 TRBJ1-3 TRBV5-6
CASSPPGQGGWDTQYF TGTGCCAGCTCACCACCTGGACAGGGAGGGTGGGATACGCAGTATTTT - - 16 TRBJ2-3 TRBV18
CASSIGVGVETQYF TGTGCCAGTAGTATCGGAGTGGGGGTCGAGACCCAGTACTTC - few 14 TRBJ2-5 TRBV19
CASSSQGGYGYTF TGCGCCAGCAGCTCGCAGGGGGGGTATGGCTACACCTTC TRBD1 once 13 TRBJ1-2 TRBV5-1
CASGWEGSANQPQHF TGTGCCAGTGGCTGGGAGGGATCGGCAAATCAGCCCCAGCATTTT - - 15 TRBJ1-5 TRBV19
CASSRDRGDDEQYF TGTGCCAGCAGTCGCGACAGGGGCGACGACGAGCAGTACTTC TRBD1 - 14 TRBJ2-7 TRBV2
CASSLELTEAFF TGTGCCAGCAGCTTAGAACTCACTGAAGCTTTCTTT - - 12 TRBJ1-1 TRBV11-2
CASSLGGGGQPQHF TGTGCCAGCAGCTTAGGGGGTGGGGGTCAGCCCCAGCATTTT - - 14 TRBJ1-5 TRBV7-2
CASRPGQGFRPQHF TGTGCCAGCAGGCCGGGACAGGGGTTTCGGCCCCAGCATTTT TRBD1 - 14 TRBJ1-5 TRBV2
CASSLTAQETQYF TGTGCCAGCAGCTTAACAGCCCAAGAGACCCAGTACTTC - - 13 TRBJ2-5 TRBV7-3
CASSSGQGGNEKLFF TGTGCCAGCTCATCTGGACAGGGGGGTAATGAAAAACTGTTTTTT TRBD1 - 15 TRBJ1-4 TRBV18
CASSFTYSNTEAFF TGCGCCAGCAGCTTCACTTACTCGAACACTGAAGCTTTCTTT - - 14 TRBJ1-1 TRBV5-1
CASSYTGQTNQPQHF TGTGCCAGCAGTTACACCGGACAGACCAATCAGCCCCAGCATTTT - - 15 TRBJ1-5 TRBV7-2
CASSHDRVETQYF TGTGCCAGCAGCCACGACAGGGTGGAGACCCAGTACTTC TRBD1 few 13 TRBJ2-5 TRBV14